What follows is one TCR beta chain and its context. The count of this clone is one. The antigen this receptor binds is unknown. Per-nucleotide qualities are absent, and no much larger clonotype sits a single base away. These data come from a study of Ad26.COV2.S vaccination and SARS-CoV-2 variants (dated by TCRdb to the early 2020s). As for the study more broadly: Vaccine-arm donors came from COV1001, a multicentre, randomized, double-blind, placebo-controlled phase I-IIa trial of Ad26.COV2.S in healthy adults. Ad26.COV2.S was administered intramuscularly at a dose of 5x10^10 or 1x10^11 viral particles, either as one shot or as two shots given 56 days apart. TCRbeta repertoire sequencing was used to assess the specificity and breadth of SARS-CoV-2-reactive T cell receptors after Ad26.COV2.S vaccination. A total of 32 samples were included in the TCR-sequenced set, comprising around 19 Ad26.COV2.S vaccine recipients, 5 placebo recipients and 8 SARS-CoV-2 convalescent individuals. Trial participants were randomized into five groups of five: low-dose or high-dose Ad26.COV2.S given once or twice, or placebo on both occasions. Investigators did not know the trial group allocation while performing experiments and assessing outcomes. Beyond this particular receptor, the publication reports: Non-spike TCR breadth was comparable between vaccine and placebo recipients, consistent with the vaccine containing only spike. The authors noted that total T cell responses may have been underestimated by the TCR breadth and depth analyses. Substantial breadth of spike-specific CD8+ and CD4+ T cell responses was reported after vaccination. Compared with placebo recipients, Ad26.COV2.S recipients showed higher spike-specific TCR breadth (P = 0.0014). The study was not powered for comparison of responses between vaccine doses or regimens.

CDR1 and CDR2 (SEHNR, FQNEAQ) derive from the germline V gene (reference sequence). Trimming takes 4 bases off V and 7 bases off J; junction bases not matched to a gene: 11. The CDR3 holds 15 amino acids from the cysteine to the phenylalanine. Here the CDR3 DNA is all that survives: 45 bases in frame from base 1. The immunoSEQ Assay was used to sequence TCRbeta CDR3 regions. After extraction, genomic DNA underwent amplification by bias-controlled multiplex PCR, followed by high-throughput sequencing. The paper's processing steps were these. Collapsing and filtering of sequences were performed to quantify the absolute abundance of each unique TCRbeta CDR3 region. T cell fraction was estimated by normalization of TCRbeta template counts to usable DNA, with usable DNA being measured through amplification of reference genes present in all nucleated cells. Repertoire TCRs were annotated as SARS-CoV-2-specific when V gene, CDR3 amino acid sequence and J gene were exactly matched to a known reactive TCR set. The reference SARS-CoV-2 TCR set was derived from MIRA and filtered for enrichment in COVID-19-positive ImmuneCODE repertoires, a step that removed public or cross-reactive TCRs. Using the MIRA antigens, annotated TCRs were further analysed by specific ORF or by position within an ORF. Breadth was defined as annotated unique rearrangements over total unique productive rearrangements; depth was the summed frequency of those rearrangements. TCR breadth was compared between groups using two-sided Wilcoxon rank-sum tests. Here the immuneACCESS table is served through TCRdb, limited to in-frame sequences with V and J called. Missing clones are a known gap in these copies; in checked studies unresolved V genes cover under half, and the rest lacks a known reason. V, J and clone size are taken as reported in that table, and D and trimming were inferred from the DNA itself. The sample table contains a few hundred thousand clones; only one count was recorded for about 80% of them. The biggest ten clones account for 7.4% of the sample.

This specimen's treatment or condition label, interpreted: around 19 received Ad26.COV2.S at low or high dose, single or two shots; about 5 received placebo; per-sample allocation not given. Repertoires of vaccine and placebo recipients were sequenced from samples collected on day 63 after the first injection. In Cohort 1b, 25 or so adults aged 18-55 years were enrolled at a single site in Boston, USA, between 29 July and 7 August 2020. Ad26.COV2.S was a replication-incompetent adenovirus type 26 vector that expressed a prefusion-stabilized SARS-CoV-2 spike protein derived from the original Wuhan strain.

Sequenced here: peripheral blood, sampled in a trial of Ad26.COV2.S vaccine versus placebo. The sequence links TRBV7-9 to TRBJ2-7, and 9 junctional nucleotides match TRBD2. The sequence was collected from a person aged 18 to 59 who received the Ad26.COV2.S COVID-19 vaccine or a placebo. The nucleotide sequence reads TGTGCCAGCAGCTCAAGCGGGAGGAGGGTAGGGGAGCAGTACTTC. This is translated as CASSSSGRRVGEQYF.